This entry lists 21 T cell receptor beta chains sequenced from one sample in a study of cytomegalovirus exposure and HLA in healthy donors. PCR employed 60 Vbeta and 13 Jbeta primers. The table came from immunoSEQ multiplex PCR; TCRdb's copy has only in-frame clones and leaves some out. The sample has about 97,000 clones, around 9.6% seen once; the top ten hold 5.1%. Specimen: PBMCs. Source of these receptors: a man aged 45-65 years in good health and CMV-seropositive.

The chain couples TRBV7-3 to TRBJ2-3, with TRBD2 identical over 8 bases. This CDR3 has 16 amino acids. Germline V lookup: CDR1 SGHTA, CDR2 FQGTGA. J was trimmed by 1 base and V by 1 base; bases with no gene match: 4. Here the CDR3 reads CASSLKPGLGTDTQYF. The DNA of the CDR3 is TGTGCCAGCAGCTTAAAGCCGGGACTAGGCACAGATACGCAGTATTTT. Using reference TRBV7-3 and TRBJ2-3 for the parts outside the CDR3, the full variable domain is GAGVSQTPSNKVTEKGKYVELRCDPISGHTALYWYRQSLGQGPEFLIYFQGTGAADDSGLPNDRFFAVRPEGSVSTLKIQRTERGDSAVYLCASSLKPGLGTDTQYFGPGTRLTVL.

The rearrangement links TRBV30 to TRBJ2-1; TRBD1 might be the D (5 bases). CDR3 length: 13 residues. The germline CDR1 and CDR2 sequences are GTSNPN and SVGIG (reference sequence). Between the trimmed V and J ends, which lost 4 bases and 12 bases, there was a span of 19 bases. CDR3 residues: CAWNLGASGWQFF. The CDR3 DNA follows: TGTGCCTGGAACCTAGGGGCTTCTGGCTGGCAGTTCTTC.

With respect to this clone: One junction end does not reproduce the germline sequence, and a read error may be involved. V gene TRBV7-7 combines with J gene TRBJ2-5; no clear D gene. The CDR3 consists of 11 residues. In germline, CDR1 is SSHAT, CDR2 FNYEAQ (reference sequence). The CDR3, as DNA: TGTGCTAGCAGCTCCGGTGAGACCCAGTACTTC. Translation: CASSSGETQYF.

This clone has just a few counts. This chain connects TRBV5-4 to TRBJ2-1, with 10 bases lining up with TRBD1. The CDR3 totals 15 residues. Losses at the gene ends were 4 bases for V and 5 bases for J; bases not matched to a gene: 6. Germline CDR1 and CDR2: SGHNT and YYREEE (reference sequence). In DNA form, the CDR3 reads TGTGCCAGCAGCCAGGGACAGGGGCTCCACAATGAGCAGTTCTTC. Translation gives CASSQGQGLHNEQFF.

This clone was counted only a few times. The chain recombines TRBV4-3 with TRBJ2-4; TRBD1 matches 7 bases. The trim removed 1 base at V and 7 bases at J, leaving 4 bases unmatched. Germline CDR1 and CDR2: LGHNA and YSLEER. This CDR3 comprises 14 residues. CDR3 DNA: TGCGCCAGCAGCCAAGGACAGGGAAACAACATTCAGTACTTC. Translation gives CASSQGQGNNIQYF.

This clone was detected only a few times. CDR3 DNA sequence: TGTGCCAGCACACCTCGCGGGAGGAGGGATGAAGCTTTCTTT. Its protein product is CASTPRGRRDEAFF. The chain links TRBV27 to TRBJ1-1; D is unclear. The CDR3 has 14 residues. CDR1 MNHEY and CDR2 SMNVEV come from the germline V gene (reference sequence). Trimming left V 7 bases short and J 7 bases short, with 19 bases between.

In this sample, this clone turned up a few times. The CDR3 coding sequence is TGTGCCAGCTCGCCCGAACTTACCGATTGGACATCCGTCCGCAATCAGCCCCAGCATTTT. Translating gives CASSPELTDWTSVRNQPQHF. The rearrangement joins TRBV18 to TRBJ1-5; a possible D gene is TRBD1 (5 bases). This CDR3 region has 20 residues. V lost 6 bases and J lost 2, with 29 bases in between. Germline loops: CDR1 KGHSH, CDR2 LQKENI.

The CDR3 coding sequence is TGCGCCAGCGGGACTAGCTCCTACGAGCAGTACTTC. As protein: CASGTSSYEQYF. The chain employs TRBV5-1 and TRBJ2-7, with 8 bases that match TRBD2. V was clipped by 7 bases and J by 0 bases; unmatched bases: 0. CDR1 and CDR2 (germline): SGHRS, YFSETQ. The CDR3 covers 12 residues.

This clone was found a few times. The chain links TRBV11-2 to TRBJ2-7, with 9 positions matching TRBD2. CDR1 and CDR2 (germline): SGHAT, FQNNGV. The CDR3 loop spans 16 amino acids. With 1 base clipped from V and 6 bases from J, the junction kept 10 bases outside the gene matches. The CDR3 coding sequence is TGTGCCAGCAGCTTAGGTTTAGCGGGAGTGACGCGCGAGCAGTACTTC. Protein sequence: CASSLGLAGVTREQYF.

A few counts support this clone. This chain joins TRBV5-1 and TRBJ1-1; 8 bases fit TRBD1. J was trimmed by 5 bases and V by 5 bases; bases with no gene match: 14. This CDR3 is built from 16 residues. The V gene's germline CDR1 is SGHRS and CDR2 YFSETQ. For the CDR3, the DNA is TGCGCCAGCAGTCTACTTCCCACAGGGGGGGGAACTGAAGCTTTCTTT. It yields the protein CASSLLPTGGGTEAFF.

This clone turned up a few times. J is TRBJ2-3 and V is TRBV5-1; TRBD2 agrees at 9 bases. Germline V gives CDR1 SGHRS, CDR2 YFSETQ. The trim removed 2 bases at V and 2 bases at J, leaving 9 bases unmatched. This CDR3 spans 17 amino acids. The CDR3 bases are TGCGCCAGCAGCTTTTTGGGTAGCGGGGGACACACAGATACGCAGTATTTT. Protein: CASSFLGSGGHTDTQYF. The full variable domain, in which reference TRBV5-1 and TRBJ2-3 provide the parts outside the CDR3, is KAGVTQTPRYLIKTRGQQVTLSCSPISGHRSVSWYQQTPGQGLQFLFEYFSETQRNKGNFPGRFSGRQFSNSRSEMNVSTLELGDSALYLCASSFLGSGGHTDTQYFGPGTRLTVL.

There are a few counts of this clone. This rearrangement joins TRBV30 to TRBJ1-2, with D uncertain. The CDR3 covers 15 residues. Germline lookup yields CDR1 GTSNPN and CDR2 SVGIG (reference sequence). The V gene lost 1 base and the J gene lost 2 bases, with 14 bases spanning the gap. CDR3 in amino acids: CAWSGSVYRNYGYTF. The CDR3 region has the DNA TGTGCCTGGAGTGGCTCCGTATACAGAAACTATGGCTACACCTTC.

V is TRBV10-2 and J is TRBJ1-2, with 7 bases aligning to TRBD1. After removal of 0 bases from V and 5 bases from J, the junction contained 9 bases not matched to a gene. CDR3 length: 16 amino acids. CDR1 WSHSY and CDR2 SAAADI come from the germline V gene. The CDR3 region has the DNA TGCGCCAGCAGTGAGTCCCGACAGGGAAGTGGGTATGGCTACACCTTC. The encoded protein is CASSESRQGSGYGYTF.

This clone has only a few counts. The chain employs TRBV6-1 and TRBJ1-5; D remains ambiguous. CDR3 length equals 14 residues. Trimming left V 7 bases short and J 0 bases short, with 10 bases between. The germline CDR1 and CDR2 sequences are MNHNS and SASEGT. In DNA form, the CDR3 reads TGTGCCAGCATAGCAAGTTATAGCAATCAGCCCCAGCATTTT. This gives the protein CASIASYSNQPQHF.

This clone has a handful of counts. This chain joins TRBV5-6 and TRBJ2-1, with 15 positions matching TRBD2. The trim removed 4 bases at V and 6 bases at J, leaving 5 bases unmatched. Germline-derived CDR1 and CDR2 are SGHDT and YYEEEE. There are 16 residues in the CDR3. CDR3 in DNA: TGTGCCAGCAGCGCTAAGGGACTAGCGGGAGGCAATGAGCAGTTCTTC. Translation gives CASSAKGLAGGNEQFF.

This clone was counted a few times. V and J are TRBV30 and TRBJ2-3; 9 bases are shared with TRBD1. CDR3 length equals 15 residues. CDR1 and CDR2 (germline): GTSNPN, SVGIG (reference sequence). The CDR3 spells CAQTGTGMGTDTQYF. In nucleotides, the CDR3 is TGTGCTCAGACCGGGACAGGGATGGGAACAGATACGCAGTATTTT. Full variable domain (rest looked up from reference TRBV30 and TRBJ2-3): SQTIHQWPATLVQPVGSPLSLECTVEGTSNPNLYWYRQAAGRGLQLLFYSVGIGQISSEVPQNLSASRPQDRQFILSSKKLLLSDSGFYLCAQTGTGMGTDTQYFGPGTRLTVL.

This clone showed up just a few times. The junction departs from the called germline gene at one end, perhaps through a read error. This chain links TRBV18 with TRBJ2-3; TRBD1 agrees at 9 bases. There are 14 residues in the CDR3. The germline V gene has CDR1 KGHSH and CDR2 LQKENI. This CDR3 reads CATTGTGHTDAQYF. The CDR3 DNA reads TGTGCCACCACCGGGACAGGGCACACAGATGCGCAGTATTTT. Together with reference TRBV18 and TRBJ2-3, the CDR3 gives the full variable domain: NAGVMQNPRHLVRRRGQEARLRCSPMKGHSHVYWYRQLPEEGLKFMVYLQKENIIDESGMPKERFSAEFPKEGPSILRIQQVVRGDSAAYFCATTGTGHTDAQYFGPGTRLTVL.

This clone has just a few counts. The chain employs TRBV6-5 and TRBJ1-6; D is unresolved. The CDR3 covers 13 residues. CDR1 and CDR2 (germline): MNHEY, SVGAGI. V lost 2 bases, J lost 8 bases, and 7 bases lay in between. The CDR3 sequence: CASSYDGDSPLHF. CDR3 nucleotides: TGTGCCAGCAGTTACGATGGAGATTCACCCCTCCACTTT.

Only a few counts were recorded for this clone. CDR3 amino acids: CASSEAGVGRRLYNEQFF. The CDR3 bases are TGTGCCAGCAGTGAAGCAGGGGTCGGGAGAAGACTCTACAATGAGCAGTTCTTC. The rearrangement uses TRBV2 and TRBJ2-1, with TRBD2 as a possible D gene (6 bases). The CDR3 length is 18 residues. CDR1 is SNHLY and CDR2 is FYNNEI in the germline V gene. V was clipped by 0 bases and J by 3 bases, with 18 bases between them.

This clone was detected once. The gene calls are TRBV30 and TRBJ2-3; TRBD2 might be the D (5 bases). The CDR3 is made up of 14 amino acids. The V gene's germline CDR1 is GTSNPN and CDR2 SVGIG (reference sequence). Trimming cost V 2 bases and J 2 bases, with 11 bases left between them. CDR3: CAWSSSRVTDTQYF. CDR3 in DNA: TGTGCCTGGAGTTCTAGCAGAGTCACAGATACGCAGTATTTT.

This clone was counted between two and nine times. The J gene is TRBJ1-2, the V gene TRBV5-1; tentative D call: TRBD1 (5 bases). Looked up from germline, CDR1 is SGHRS and CDR2 is YFSETQ. V was trimmed by 4 bases and J by 5 bases, leaving 12 bases between them. This CDR3 has 13 amino acids. This chain's CDR3 is CASSPPGVYGYTF. The CDR3 DNA is TGCGCCAGCAGCCCCCCGGGGGTTTATGGCTACACCTTC.